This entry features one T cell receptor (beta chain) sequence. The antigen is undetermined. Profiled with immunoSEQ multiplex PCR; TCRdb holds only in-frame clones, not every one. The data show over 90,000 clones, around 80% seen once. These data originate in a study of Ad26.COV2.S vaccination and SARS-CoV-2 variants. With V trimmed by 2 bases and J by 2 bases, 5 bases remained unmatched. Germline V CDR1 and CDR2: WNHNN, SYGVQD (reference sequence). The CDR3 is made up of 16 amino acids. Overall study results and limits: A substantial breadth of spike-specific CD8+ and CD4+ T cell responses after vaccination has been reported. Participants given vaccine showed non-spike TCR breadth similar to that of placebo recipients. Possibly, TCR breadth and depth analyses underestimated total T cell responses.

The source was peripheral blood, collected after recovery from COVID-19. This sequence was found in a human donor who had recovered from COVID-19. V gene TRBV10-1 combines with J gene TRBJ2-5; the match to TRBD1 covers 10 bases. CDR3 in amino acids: CASSEDRGLRQETQYF. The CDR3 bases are TGCGCCAGCAGTGAGGACAGGGGGCTTCGGCAAGAGACCCAGTACTTC.